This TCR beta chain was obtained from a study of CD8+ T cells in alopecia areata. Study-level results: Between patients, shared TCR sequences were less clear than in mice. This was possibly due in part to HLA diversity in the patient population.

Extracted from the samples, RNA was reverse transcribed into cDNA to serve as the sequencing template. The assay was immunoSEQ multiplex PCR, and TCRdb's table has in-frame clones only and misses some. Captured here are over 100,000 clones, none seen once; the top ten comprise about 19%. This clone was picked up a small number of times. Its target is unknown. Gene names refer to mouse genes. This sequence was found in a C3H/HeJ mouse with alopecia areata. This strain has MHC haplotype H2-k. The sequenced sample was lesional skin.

CDR3 DNA, as far as it was read: TGCACCTGCAGTGCAGGGGTAGGAAACACCGGG. Its protein is CTCSAGVGNTG. Given in full, the CDR3 is CTCSAGVGNTGQLYF. The V gene is TRBV1, the J gene TRBJ2-2; no firm D call. The read falls 4 residues short of the CDR3 end, and the missing part is taken from the germline J gene. Between the trimmed V and J ends, which lost 1 base and 1 base, there was a span of 7 bases. Germline V lookup: CDR1 NSQYPW, CDR2 LRSPGD (reference sequence). This CDR3 comprises 15 residues.